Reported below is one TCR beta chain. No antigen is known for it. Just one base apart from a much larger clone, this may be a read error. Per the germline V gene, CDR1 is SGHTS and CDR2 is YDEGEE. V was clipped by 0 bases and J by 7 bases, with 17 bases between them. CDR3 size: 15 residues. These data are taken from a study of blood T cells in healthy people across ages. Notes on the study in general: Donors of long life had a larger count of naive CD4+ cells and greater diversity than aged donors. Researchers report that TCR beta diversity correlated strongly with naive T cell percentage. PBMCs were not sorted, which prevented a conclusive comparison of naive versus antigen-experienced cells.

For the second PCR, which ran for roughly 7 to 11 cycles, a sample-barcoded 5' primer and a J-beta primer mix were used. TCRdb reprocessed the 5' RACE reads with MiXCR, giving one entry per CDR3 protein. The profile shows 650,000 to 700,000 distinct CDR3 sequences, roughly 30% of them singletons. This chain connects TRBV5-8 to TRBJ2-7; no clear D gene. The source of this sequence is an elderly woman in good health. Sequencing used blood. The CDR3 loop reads CASSLAIRRANEQYF. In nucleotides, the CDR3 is TGTGCCAGCAGCTTGGCTATCCGCCGGGCCAATGAGCAGTACTTC.